This T cell receptor (beta chain) was obtained from a study of shared clonotypes between healthy human individuals. About the research overall: Sampling drew on donors who were two women and three men aged 18 to 49.

Findings and limits, study-wide: For naive CD4 cells, roughly 5% of clonotypes were shared across a few donors. Generation of non-shared clonotypes was less probable than generation of clonotypes shared by all four donors.

Positive CCR7 selection of CD45RO-negative cells yielded the naive CD8 cells, and terminally differentiated effector memory CD45RA+ cells were excluded. A remark on this clone: Its antigen is unidentified.

This CDR3 is built from 17 residues. V shed 6 bases, J shed 2 bases, and the junction held 13 bases outside the gene matches. The germline CDR1 and CDR2 sequences are KGHSH and LQKENI. Every subset's genomic DNA went evenly onto several immunoSEQ plates. Clones were sequenced by immunoSEQ multiplex PCR, and TCRdb holds only the in-frame ones, with some missing. The top ten hold roughly 0.29% of the sample, which has hundreds of thousands of clones, roughly 98% seen once. This TCR was recovered from a man younger than 40 in good health. The sequenced sample consisted of naive CD8+ T cells sorted from blood. The chain is built from TRBV18 and TRBJ2-1; TRBD2 agrees at 7 bases. In DNA, the CDR3 is TGTGCCAGCTCGCATCAGACCGCGGGGACTACCTACAATGAGCAGTTCTTC. Its translation: CASSHQTAGTTYNEQFF.